The entry that follows covers one T cell receptor beta chain sequence. Followed over time, Seattle patients had been enrolled while infection was active. The sample belongs to a study of blood T cell repertoires in COVID-19. Study information: There were acute and convalescent COVID-19 samples, and they came from the United States, Italy and Spain. Nucleic acid was either cDNA or gDNA, and it came from T cells, B-cell-depleted T cells, or PBMCs.

Using immunoSEQ multiplex PCR, the repertoire was profiled, and TCRdb retains in-frame clones only, with some absent. The data show 120,000 or so clones, nearly 90% seen once. After removal of 3 bases from V and 1 base from J, the junction contained 7 bases not matched to a gene. Germline CDR1 reads SGHRS; CDR2 reads YFSETQ. This CDR3 is built from 15 residues. The sequence came from a woman aged 60-75 years with COVID-19, enrolled during active disease. The sequencing sample was made of peripheral blood. V gene TRBV5-1 combines with J gene TRBJ2-7, with 7 bases aligning to TRBD1. The CDR3 loop is CASSSLQQGSYEQYF. The CDR3 coding sequence is TGCGCCAGCAGCTCATTACAACAGGGGTCCTACGAGCAGTACTTC.